These 32 T cell receptor beta chains came from one sample sequenced in a study of graft-versus-host responses after intestinal transplantation. No antigen has been identified for these receptors. Repertoires were generated with immunoSEQ multiplex PCR, while TCRdb's copy carries only in-frame clones and drops some. The sample contains 90,000 to 150,000 clones, 80% to 95% of which appear only once. This sample comprised unstimulated CD4+ T cells sorted from spleen or lymph node cells, obtained before intestinal transplant. These receptors were obtained from a human donor who received an intestinal transplant.

V gene TRBV5-1 combines with J gene TRBJ1-1, with a tentative D call TRBD1 (6 bases). Trimming removed 4 bases from V and 5 bases from J, with 9 bases in between. Germline CDR1 and CDR2: SGHRS and YFSETQ. The CDR3 is 12 amino acids. This CDR3 reads CASSADRTEAFF. Here the CDR3 DNA reads TGCGCCAGCAGCGCTGACAGGACTGAAGCTTTCTTT.

This sequence joins TRBV19 and TRBJ1-5; 8 bases are a match to TRBD1. V lost 7 bases to trimming and J lost 4 bases; unmatched junction nucleotides: 9. Germline loops: CDR1 LNHDA, CDR2 SQIVND (reference sequence). The CDR3 contains 15 residues. CDR3 sequence reads: CASTPTGALNQPQHF. Here the CDR3 DNA reads TGTGCCAGTACCCCGACAGGGGCGCTAAATCAGCCCCAGCATTTT.

The CDR3 sequence: CASSATDLRNNEQFF. Written as DNA, the CDR3 is TGTGCCAGCAGCGCGACCGACTTAAGAAACAATGAGCAGTTCTTC. The chain has TRBV9 and TRBJ2-1; no clear D. CDR1 and CDR2 (germline): SGDLS, YYNGEE. V lost 3 bases and J 5 bases, leaving 15 bases between the germline ends. This CDR3 has 15 amino acids.

V usage is TRBV7-2 and J usage is TRBJ2-7; D possibly matches TRBD1 or TRBD2 (5 bases each). Trimming stripped 4 bases from V and 6 bases from J, with 13 bases between. CDR1 is SGHTA and CDR2 is FQGNSA in the germline V gene. This CDR3 comprises 13 residues. The CDR3: CASSYTTGLEQYF. For the CDR3, the DNA is TGTGCCAGCAGCTACACCACGGGGCTCGAGCAGTACTTC.

This chain joins TRBV20-1 and TRBJ2-1; D is unclear. The CDR3 consists of 10 residues. Germline values: CDR1 DFQATT, CDR2 SNEGSKA (reference sequence). The ends were cut back, 2 bases at V and 10 bases at J, with 6 bases in the middle. CDR3 amino acids: CSARRREQFF. Here the CDR3 DNA reads TGCAGTGCTAGAAGGAGAGAGCAGTTCTTC.

The rearrangement links TRBV19 to TRBJ1-1; 8 nucleotides align to TRBD1. CDR3 size: 13 residues. V was pared by 10 bases and J by 5 bases, with 9 bases of the junction left unmatched. Germline CDR1 LNHDA, CDR2 SQIVND (reference sequence). As DNA, the CDR3 is TGTGCCACCCGACAGGGGTTCCCAACTGAAGCTTTCTTT. Its protein is CATRQGFPTEAFF. The whole variable domain, filled in from reference TRBV19 and TRBJ1-1, reads DGGITQSPKYLFRKEGQNVTLSCEQNLNHDAMYWYRQDPGQGLRLIYYSQIVNDFQKGDIAEGYSVSREKKESFPLTVTSAQKNPTAFYLCATRQGFPTEAFFGQGTRLTVV.

This chain joins TRBV5-4 and TRBJ1-2, with D tentatively TRBD1 (5 bases). This CDR3 is built from 16 residues. Trimming stripped 5 bases from V and 5 bases from J, with 22 bases between. Germline values: CDR1 SGHNT, CDR2 YYREEE (reference sequence). The CDR3 protein is CASRGGALPMAYGYTF. As DNA, the CDR3 is TGTGCCAGCAGGGGGGGAGCCCTACCAATGGCTTATGGCTACACCTTC.

This clone was seen a single time. The gene calls are TRBV28 and TRBJ2-5; 7 positions match TRBD2. The length of the CDR3 is 15 residues. Losses at the gene ends were 3 bases for V and 3 bases for J; bases not matched to a gene: 7. Germline CDR1 reads MDHEN; CDR2 reads SYDVKM. The CDR3 region has the DNA TGTGCCAGCAGTTTTCCAGGGAGGGCAAAAGAGACCCAGTACTTC. This translates into CASSFPGRAKETQYF.

This clone appeared a single time. The rearrangement joins TRBV30 to TRBJ2-2; no reliable D call. CDR3 size: 14 residues. Per germline, CDR1 GTSNPN and CDR2 SVGIG (reference sequence). The germline V and J ends were trimmed by 0 bases and 3 bases, with 8 bases remaining between them. The CDR3 sequence is CAWSVRIYTGELFF. The CDR3 DNA reads as TGTGCCTGGAGTGTAAGGATCTACACCGGGGAGCTGTTTTTT.

The rearrangement uses TRBV5-1 and TRBJ2-7, with 11 nucleotides matching TRBD1. The CDR3 loop spans 16 amino acids. The germline V gene has CDR1 SGHRS and CDR2 YFSETQ. Trimming at V came to 3 bases and at J to 3 bases, leaving 8 bases not matched to a gene. The CDR3 loop reads CASSWTGGSTSYEQYF. Written as DNA, the CDR3 is TGCGCCAGCAGCTGGACAGGGGGCTCAACCAGCTACGAGCAGTACTTC.

V is TRBV6-5 and J is TRBJ2-7; D may correspond to TRBD1 or TRBD2 (5 bases each). The CDR3 sequence is 14 residues long. Trimming took 5 bases from V and 5 from J, leaving 16 bases between them. The germline gives CDR1 MNHEY, CDR2 SVGAGI. The CDR3 spells CASSGTGRSDEQYF. CDR3 nucleotide sequence: TGTGCCAGCAGTGGGACCGGCCGAAGCGACGAGCAGTACTTC.

The chain links TRBV6-5 to TRBJ1-1; tentatively, D is TRBD1 (6 bases). Per the germline V gene, CDR1 is MNHEY and CDR2 is SVGAGI. Between the trimmed V and J ends, which lost 5 bases and 8 bases, there was a span of 21 bases. The CDR3 spans 15 residues. Here the CDR3 DNA reads TGTGCCAGCAGTCACCAACGCCAGGGGTTCACCGAAGCTTTCTTT. It codes for CASSHQRQGFTEAFF.

This chain uses TRBV11-3 with TRBJ2-1; 8 nucleotides align to TRBD2. CDR3 length equals 15 residues. Germline V gene lookup returns CDR1 SGHNT and CDR2 YENEEA. The junction had 10 bases not matched to a gene; V was cut back by 5 bases and J by 7 bases. The CDR3 nucleotides are TGTGCCAGCAGCCCCGGCAGCGGGAGCGGTAATGAGCAGTTCTTC. It codes for CASSPGSGSGNEQFF.

The chain joins TRBV18 to TRBJ1-1, with 7 bases identical to TRBD1. Germline CDR1 is KGHSH and CDR2 is LQKENI. The CDR3 covers 15 residues. Losses at the gene ends were 6 bases for V and 0 bases for J; bases not matched to a gene: 7. The CDR3 DNA is TGTGCCAGCTCCCCTCCGACAGGGCTGAACACTGAAGCTTTCTTT. Residues: CASSPPTGLNTEAFF.

The V and J genes are TRBV27 and TRBJ2-3; D is unresolved. V gave up 0 bases and J gave up 5 bases, with 9 bases separating them. The CDR3 has 14 amino acids. From germline, CDR1 is MNHEY and CDR2 SMNVEV (reference sequence). Written as DNA, the CDR3 is TGTGCCAGCAGTTTATCGGAAGGGATAGATACGCAGTATTTT. Translation gives CASSLSEGIDTQYF.

This clone was counted only a few times. The chain has TRBV7-3 and TRBJ2-5, with TRBD2 as a possible D gene (7 bases). The CDR3 consists of 13 residues. Trimming left V 5 bases short and J 5 bases short, with 12 bases between. CDR1 is SGHTA and CDR2 is FQGTGA in the germline V gene. The CDR3 reads CASSRGALETQYF. The CDR3, as DNA: TGTGCCAGCAGCCGGGGGGCTCTGGAGACCCAGTACTTC.

The count of this clone is one. The J gene is TRBJ2-1, the V gene TRBV6-1; 9 positions match TRBD2. Trimming at V came to 6 bases and at J to 2 bases, leaving 2 bases not matched to a gene. The CDR3 runs to 14 residues. In germline, CDR1 is MNHNS, CDR2 SASEGT. CDR3 amino acids: CASRGGRAYNEQFF. The CDR3 DNA sequence: TGTGCCAGCAGGGGCGGGAGGGCCTACAATGAGCAGTTCTTC.

This rearrangement joins TRBV30 to TRBJ1-1; no definite D call. The CDR3 length is 13 residues. CDR1 GTSNPN and CDR2 SVGIG come from the germline V gene (reference sequence). V was cut by 0 bases and J by 0 bases, with 5 bases left in between. The CDR3 region has the DNA TGTGCCTGGAGTGTAAATTTGAACACTGAAGCTTTCTTT. Protein: CAWSVNLNTEAFF.

The chain has TRBV18 and TRBJ2-1; 7 nucleotides line up with TRBD2. This CDR3 contains 14 residues. V trimming: 6 bases; J trimming: 6 bases; junction bases outside the gene matches: 8. CDR1 and CDR2 from the germline V gene are KGHSH and LQKENI. For the CDR3, the DNA is TGTGCCAGCTCCCAGCGGGAAAAGGTCAATGAGCAGTTCTTC. Encoded protein: CASSQREKVNEQFF.

This rearrangement joins TRBV5-4 to TRBJ2-3; the D is unclear. The length of the CDR3 is 13 residues. Germline V gene lookup returns CDR1 SGHNT and CDR2 YYREEE (reference sequence). Deletions cut 1 base from V and 9 bases from J, with 12 bases between. The CDR3 sequence: CASSLLTTRTQYF. CDR3 nucleotides: TGTGCCAGCAGCTTGCTTACCACACGCACGCAGTATTTT.

This clone came up a few times. The V and J genes are TRBV7-9 and TRBJ2-7; D perhaps matches TRBD2 (6 bases). This CDR3 is 14 amino acids long. The germline gives CDR1 SEHNR, CDR2 FQNEAQ (reference sequence). Trimming left V 3 bases short and J 3 bases short, with 12 bases between. CDR3 nucleotide sequence: TGTGCCAGCAGCTTTAGCGGCGGGGACTACGAGCAGTACTTC. Residues: CASSFSGGDYEQYF.

The DNA of the CDR3 is TGTGCCAGTAGAAGGGACAGCTTTTACGAGCAGTACTTC. Protein product: CASRRDSFYEQYF. The V gene is TRBV19, the J gene TRBJ2-7, with 7 bases aligning to TRBD1. Trimming at V came to 6 bases and at J to 4 bases, leaving 6 bases not matched to a gene. The germline gives CDR1 LNHDA, CDR2 SQIVND (reference sequence). The CDR3 is 13 amino acids.

The chain recombines TRBV28 with TRBJ2-7; 7 bases agree with TRBD2. In germline, CDR1 is MDHEN, CDR2 SYDVKM. This CDR3 is 16 amino acids long. J was trimmed by 3 bases and V by 2 bases; bases with no gene match: 10. CDR3 amino acids: CASSLGRAEGLYEQYF. The CDR3, as DNA: TGTGCCAGCAGTTTAGGGAGGGCCGAAGGGCTCTACGAGCAGTACTTC.

The rearrangement uses TRBV11-3 and TRBJ2-1; D perhaps matches TRBD1 (7 bases). This CDR3 spans 13 amino acids. The V end lost 4 bases, the J end lost 7 bases, and 11 bases lay between the germline ends. The germline V gene has CDR1 SGHNT and CDR2 YENEEA. CDR3 in DNA: TGTGCCAGCAGCTCACAGGGGAGGAATGAGCAGTTCTTC. This encodes CASSSQGRNEQFF.

This clone was counted only a few times. The rearrangement links TRBV28 to TRBJ1-5, with 7 bases aligning to TRBD1. From germline, CDR1 is MDHEN and CDR2 SYDVKM. There are 15 residues in the CDR3. The trim removed 4 bases at V and 2 bases at J, leaving 5 bases unmatched. CDR3 sequence (DNA): TGTGCCAGCAGTTCGGGAGGGGGCGGCAATCAGCCCCAGCATTTT. It translates to CASSSGGGGNQPQHF.

The chain is built from TRBV18 and TRBJ1-1; weak D call: TRBD1 (6 bases). This CDR3 contains 13 residues. Germline V gene sequence: CDR1 KGHSH, CDR2 LQKENI. Trimming stripped 6 bases from V and 5 bases from J, with 13 bases between. CDR3 sequence: CASSPTGSTEAFF. The CDR3 nucleotides read TGTGCCAGCTCCCCCACAGGGTCGACTGAAGCTTTCTTT.

The chain links TRBV21-1 to TRBJ2-3; the table's D call, TRBD1, has no DNA check behind it. TRBV21-1 is marked as a pseudogene. The CDR3 consists of 18 residues. The CDR3 region is CASSKESPTVPSTDTQYF. The CDR3 nucleotides read TGTGCCAGCAGCAAAGAATCCCCGACAGTACCCAGCACAGATACGCAGTATTTT.

This sequence joins TRBV6-1 and TRBJ1-3; tentatively, D is TRBD1 (5 bases). V was pared by 3 bases and J by 2 bases, with 5 bases between. This CDR3 has 13 amino acids. Germline V lookup: CDR1 MNHNS, CDR2 SASEGT. The CDR3 DNA follows: TGTGCCAGCAGTGACAGGGCTGGAAACACCATATATTTT. As protein: CASSDRAGNTIYF.

The chain is built from TRBV7-9 and TRBJ2-1; no reliable D call. V was trimmed by 1 base and J by 5 bases, leaving 6 bases between them. This CDR3 has 13 amino acids. Germline-derived CDR1 and CDR2 are SEHNR and FQNEAQ (reference sequence). The CDR3 region has the DNA TGTGCCAGCAGCTTAGTTAGCAACAATGAGCAGTTCTTC. It codes for CASSLVSNNEQFF.

The chain uses TRBV18 and TRBJ2-1, with 13 bases aligning to TRBD2. V shed 2 bases, J shed 5 bases, and the junction held 0 bases outside the gene matches. Germline CDR1 is KGHSH and CDR2 is LQKENI. CDR3 length: 15 amino acids. The CDR3 here is CASSPGTSGNNEQFF. In DNA, the CDR3 is TGTGCCAGCTCACCAGGGACTAGCGGGAACAATGAGCAGTTCTTC. Based on the CDR3 plus reference TRBV18 and TRBJ2-1, the full variable domain is NAGVMQNPRHLVRRRGQEARLRCSPMKGHSHVYWYRQLPEEGLKFMVYLQKENIIDESGMPKERFSAEFPKEGPSILRIQQVVRGDSAAYFCASSPGTSGNNEQFFGPGTRLTVL.

The CDR3 sequence is CASSLEAPGLSYEQYF. CDR3 in DNA: TGTGCCAGCAGCTTAGAGGCTCCGGGACTGTCCTACGAGCAGTACTTC. The chain uses TRBV7-6 and TRBJ2-7, with a weak D call TRBD2 (6 bases). Germline-derived CDR1 and CDR2 are SGHVS and FNYEAQ. The V end lost 1 base, the J end lost 1 base, and 14 bases lay between the germline ends. CDR3 length: 16 amino acids.

V is TRBV10-3 and J is TRBJ2-1; maybe TRBD1 (5 bases). Between the trimmed V and J ends, which lost 1 base and 3 bases, there was a span of 13 bases. Germline V CDR1 and CDR2: ENHRY, SYGVKD. This CDR3 comprises 16 residues. In DNA form, the CDR3 reads TGTGCCATCAGTGAGTTAAGACAGTTCCTCTACAATGAGCAGTTCTTC. Its translation is CAISELRQFLYNEQFF.